This entry concerns a single TCR beta chain. The antigen remains unidentified. The table came from immunoSEQ multiplex PCR; TCRdb's copy has only in-frame clones and leaves some out. In the table there are 150,000 to 200,000 clones, around four fifths of which are singletons. The sample is drawn from a study of cytomegalovirus exposure and HLA in healthy donors. Study conclusions and caveats: Cytomegalovirus status, reportedly, was diagnosed with high specificity and sensitivity by the classifier. There were around 160 TCR beta chains listed as cytomegalovirus-associated. A subsequent analysis found that TCR clusters from the first cohort also tended to co-occur in the approximately 130 validation repertoires, with 90% to 95% of cluster scores above 0.

The approximately 130-subject validation cohort, separate from the 666-subject first cohort, included the donors. The CDR3 has 14 residues. Sequencing used PBMCs. The source is a man aged 18 to 30 in good health and CMV-seropositive. This sequence joins TRBV21-1 and TRBJ2-2; TRBD2 reflects the table's D call only, with no check against the DNA. TRBV21-1 is classified as a pseudogene. The CDR3 is CASSKGLNTGELFF. The CDR3 DNA reads as TGTGCCAGCAGCAAGGGACTCAACACCGGGGAGCTGTTTTTT.